The 32 T cell receptor delta chains in this list originate from one sample, sequenced in a study of Vδ1+ human thymocytes. Study-wide findings and caveats: Thymic TRG and TRD repertoires appeared highly polyclonal, with Gaussian CDR3 length distributions.

Extracted RNA was reverse transcribed into cDNA. Multiplex PCR used pooled V-gene forward primers and a constant-region reverse primer to amplify CDR3s. TCRdb re-called clones from the multiplex PCR reads via CATT. This table has 80,000 or so delta-chain clones, approximately 34% appearing once. These receptors' targets are unknown. Sequencing was carried out using Vdelta1+ gamma-delta thymocytes from the thymus. As to subset: FACS-sorted CD3+ TCRalphabeta- TCRVdelta1+ TCRVdelta2- thymocytes. These receptors were obtained from a boy younger than two who had congenital heart surgery.

The genes are TRDV1 and TRDJ1; 8 bases are shared with TRDD3. Germline CDR1 and CDR2: TSWWSYY and QGS. The length of the CDR3 is 21 residues. The CDR3 loop is CALAFPRCGIREKGGTDKLIF. CDR3 coding DNA: TGTGCCTTGGCCTTTCCTCGCTGTGGGATACGGGAGAAGGGTGGCACCGATAAACTCATCTTT.

The chain employs TRDV1 and TRDJ1, with TRDD3 as a possible D gene (5 bases). The V end lost 1 base, the J end lost 0 bases, and 18 bases lay between the germline ends. The V gene's germline CDR1 is TSWWSYY and CDR2 QGS. The CDR3 has 18 amino acids. CDR3 coding DNA: TGTGCTCTTGGGGAACACTCCTTTGGGGAGCCTAACACCGATAAACTCATCTTT. It codes for CALGEHSFGEPNTDKLIF.

This clone was observed a few times. The rearrangement joins TRDV1 to TRDJ1; D perhaps matches TRDD2 (5 bases). CDR1 TSWWSYY and CDR2 QGS come from the germline V gene. The CDR3 is 18 residues long. V was clipped by 0 bases and J by 3 bases, with 20 bases between them. CDR3 bases: TGTGCTCTTGGGGAACTTTCCCATTCCTGGTACCGATCCGATAAACTCATCTTT. Protein: CALGELSHSWYRSDKLIF.

V is TRDV1 and J is TRDJ1; TRDD3 matches 8 bases. V dropped 5 bases and J dropped 1; count of bases not matched to a gene: 21. The CDR3 extends over 20 amino acids. CDR1 is TSWWSYY and CDR2 is QGS in the germline V gene. The CDR3 reads CALGREGPLLGVFITDKLIF. The CDR3 nucleotides are TGTGCTCTTGGGAGGGAAGGCCCCTTACTGGGGGTTTTCATCACCGATAAACTCATCTTT.

This chain links TRDV1 with TRDJ1, with unresolved D. CDR1 and CDR2 from the germline V gene are TSWWSYY and QGS. There are 15 residues in the CDR3. The V end was cut by 0 bases, the J end by 8 bases, with 16 bases between. For the CDR3, the DNA is TGTGCTCTTGGGGAACTGGCACCTTTCGTCGACAAACTCATCTTT. Amino acid sequence: CALGELAPFVDKLIF.

This clone was detected only a few times. This chain connects TRDV2 to TRDJ1; the D is unclear. Between the trimmed V and J ends, which lost 5 bases and 1 base, there was a span of 10 bases. Germline-derived CDR1 and CDR2 are GEAIGNYY and EKD. The CDR3 covers 13 residues. CDR3 sequence (DNA): TGTGCCTGTGGTTATTTGGGCACCGATAAACTCATCTTT. It encodes CACGYLGTDKLIF.

In regard to this clone: Other DNA sequences in the sample encode the same CDR3. V usage is TRDV2 and J usage is TRDJ1; 8 nucleotides line up with TRDD3. V lost 3 bases, J lost 0 bases, and 17 bases stayed unmatched. The germline CDR1 and CDR2 sequences are GEAIGNYY and EKD. The CDR3 loop spans 19 amino acids. DNA for the CDR3: TGTGCCTGTGACGCAGCCTCTTCTGGGGGACTACCATACACCGATAAACTCATCTTT. It specifies CACDAASSGGLPYTDKLIF.

This chain uses TRDV1 with TRDJ1, with TRDD3 identical over 13 bases. The CDR3 sequence is 18 residues long. Germline V gene sequence: CDR1 TSWWSYY, CDR2 QGS. J was trimmed by 2 bases and V by 2 bases; bases with no gene match: 8. The CDR3 DNA is TGTGCTCTTGGGGAAAGGGACTGGGGGATACGATTGACCGATAAACTCATCTTT. It encodes CALGERDWGIRLTDKLIF.

The V call is TRDV1, the J call TRDJ1, with TRDD3 identical over 12 bases. The germline CDR1 and CDR2 sequences are TSWWSYY and QGS. With 2 bases clipped from V and 0 bases from J, the junction kept 25 bases outside the gene matches. CDR3 length: 24 residues. CDR3 DNA sequence: TGTGCTCTTGGGGAATTTGCCCCCTACGGACGGAACTGGGGGATACTAATGTACACCGATAAACTCATCTTT. Translated: CALGEFAPYGRNWGILMYTDKLIF.

V usage is TRDV1 and J usage is TRDJ1; no reliable D call. Trimming shortened V by 0 bases and J by 0 bases, and 8 bases separated the two germline ends. This CDR3 contains 15 residues. CDR1 and CDR2 (germline): TSWWSYY, QGS. The CDR3 is CALGELVINTDKLIF. Here the CDR3 DNA reads TGTGCTCTTGGGGAACTAGTAATAAACACCGATAAACTCATCTTT.

This clone was detected a few times. The rearrangement links TRDV1 to TRDJ1; tentative D call: TRDD3 (6 bases). Germline values: CDR1 TSWWSYY, CDR2 QGS. The CDR3 has 21 amino acids. V was shortened by 0 bases and J by 0 bases, with 26 bases between the two germline ends. CDR3: CALGELCSGTGGILYTDKLIF. The CDR3 DNA follows: TGTGCTCTTGGGGAACTATGTTCGGGGACCGGGGGAATTTTGTACACCGATAAACTCATCTTT.

This chain joins TRDV1 and TRDJ1; TRDD3 matches 12 bases. Per the germline V gene, CDR1 is TSWWSYY and CDR2 is QGS. This CDR3 has 19 residues. J gave up 1 base and V 2 bases, and 11 bases lay outside the gene matches. The DNA of the CDR3 is TGTGCTCTTGGGGAATATACTTCCTGGGGGATACGTTCCACCGATAAACTCATCTTT. Its translation is CALGEYTSWGIRSTDKLIF.

V is TRDV1 and J is TRDJ1; D possibly matches TRDD1 or TRDD3 (6 bases each). V lost 1 base, J lost 0 bases, and 36 bases lay in between. The germline gives CDR1 TSWWSYY, CDR2 QGS. The CDR3 totals 24 residues. The CDR3 DNA sequence: TGTGCTCTTGGGGAACGCCCCCTTTCCTTCATAAAAATAGACTGGGTATCGTACACCGATAAACTCATCTTT. Residues: CALGERPLSFIKIDWVSYTDKLIF.

The V gene is TRDV1, the J gene TRDJ1; 9 bases map to TRDD3. Germline V lookup: CDR1 TSWWSYY, CDR2 QGS. Trimming cost V 4 bases and J 0 bases; bases outside gene matches: 27. CDR3 length: 23 residues. The chain's CDR3 is CALGGCLLPHRSRLGEYTDKLIF. The CDR3 nucleotides read TGTGCTCTTGGGGGATGTCTTTTGCCGCACCGATCCCGACTGGGGGAATACACCGATAAACTCATCTTT.

This clone was recorded only once. The chain uses TRDV1 and TRDJ1, with 12 bases aligning to TRDD3. The CDR3 is made up of 24 amino acids. Per the germline V gene, CDR1 is TSWWSYY and CDR2 is QGS. Losses at the gene ends were 6 bases for V and 0 bases for J; bases not matched to a gene: 29. DNA for the CDR3: TGTGCTCTTGGACGAGAGATGAGTCTCGACGTCTTACTGGGGGATACACTGTACACCGATAAACTCATCTTT. Its protein is CALGREMSLDVLLGDTLYTDKLIF.

The chain combines TRDV1 with TRDJ1; 10 bases align to TRDD3. Germline V gene sequence: CDR1 TSWWSYY, CDR2 QGS. This CDR3 has 17 amino acids. With V trimmed by 4 bases and J by 5 bases, 13 bases remained unmatched. This CDR3 is CALGALARGIRRDKLIF. DNA of the CDR3: TGTGCTCTTGGGGCTTTGGCACGGGGGATACGCCGTGATAAACTCATCTTT.

The rearrangement joins TRDV1 to TRDJ1; 8 bases line up with TRDD3. This CDR3 has 21 residues. V shed 2 bases, J shed 0 bases, and the junction held 20 bases outside the gene matches. From germline, CDR1 is TSWWSYY and CDR2 QGS. The CDR3 spells CALGEEKSYLPWGTYTDKLIF. DNA for the CDR3: TGTGCTCTTGGGGAAGAAAAAAGTTACCTACCCTGGGGGACCTACACCGATAAACTCATCTTT.

This clone was detected only a few times. This sequence joins TRDV1 and TRDJ1; 10 positions match TRDD3. CDR1 and CDR2 (germline): TSWWSYY, QGS. V gave up 3 bases and J gave up 11 bases; unmatched junction bases: 15. CDR3 size: 16 residues. The CDR3 spells CALGDRFLLGDTGLIF. The CDR3 nucleotides read TGTGCTCTTGGGGATAGATTCCTTTTGGGGGATACAGGGCTCATCTTT.

This clone was counted a single time. This sequence joins TRDV1 and TRDJ1, with 11 bases matching TRDD3. Per the germline V gene, CDR1 is TSWWSYY and CDR2 is QGS. Unmatched junction bases numbered 10, after V lost 4 bases and J lost 0 bases. The length of the CDR3 is 18 residues. Here the CDR3 DNA reads TGTGCTCTTGGGGTACTGTGGGGGATACGCCCTTACACCGATAAACTCATCTTT. Translation gives CALGVLWGIRPYTDKLIF.

A single count supports this clone. The rearrangement links TRDV1 to TRDJ1; unclear D gene. The ends were cut back, 4 bases at V and 2 bases at J, with 17 bases in the middle. Germline loops: CDR1 TSWWSYY, CDR2 QGS. This CDR3 has 16 amino acids. CDR3 in amino acids: CALGGGGTTRTDKLIF. The DNA of the CDR3 is TGTGCTCTTGGGGGGGGTGGGACGACGCGGACCGATAAACTCATCTTT.

In its sample, this clone was seen a few times. This rearrangement joins TRDV1 to TRDJ1, with 11 bases fitting TRDD3. Germline assignment: CDR1 TSWWSYY and CDR2 QGS. The CDR3 loop spans 18 amino acids. The V and J ends lost 2 bases and 0 bases, in that order; junction bases with no gene match: 8. CDR3 bases: TGTGCTCTTGGGGAAACACGGGCTGGGGGATACCACACCGATAAACTCATCTTT. This codes for CALGETRAGGYHTDKLIF.

There are a few counts of this clone. The gene calls are TRDV1 and TRDJ1; D remains ambiguous. The CDR3 is 15 amino acids. V gave up 2 bases and J gave up 1 base, with 11 bases separating them. Germline CDR1 reads TSWWSYY; CDR2 reads QGS. The CDR3 coding sequence is TGTGCTCTTGGGGAAGGGAGGACGAGCACCGATAAACTCATCTTT. Amino acid sequence: CALGEGRTSTDKLIF.

V usage is TRDV1 and J usage is TRDJ1; 10 bases are a match to TRDD3. With 5 bases clipped from V and 0 bases from J, the junction kept 21 bases outside the gene matches. Per the germline V gene, CDR1 is TSWWSYY and CDR2 is QGS. CDR3 length: 21 amino acids. CDR3 region: CALGNCGPTVLGDWDTDKLIF. DNA of the CDR3: TGTGCTCTTGGGAATTGTGGACCGACCGTACTGGGGGATTGGGACACCGATAAACTCATCTTT.

This clone has only a few counts. V and J are TRDV1 and TRDJ1; maybe TRDD3 (5 bases). CDR1 TSWWSYY and CDR2 QGS come from the germline V gene. With 2 bases removed from V and 0 bases from J, the gap between germline ends came to 19 bases. The length of the CDR3 is 18 residues. CDR3 DNA sequence: TGTGCTCTTGGGGAAGGGCTGTCCTGGATAGAATACACCGATAAACTCATCTTT. Its translation: CALGEGLSWIEYTDKLIF.

This clone was recorded a few times. The gene calls are TRDV1 and TRDJ1; TRDD3 matches at 9 bases. The germline gives CDR1 TSWWSYY, CDR2 QGS. V was clipped by 9 bases and J by 4 bases; unmatched bases: 24. This CDR3 spans 19 amino acids. CDR3 nucleotides: TGTGCTCTGAACCCGTCTTCCTCACCCACTGGGGGACCGATCGATAAACTCATCTTT. Residues: CALNPSSSPTGGPIDKLIF.

A few counts support this clone. The chain carries TRDV1 and TRDJ1; either TRDD2 or TRDD3 may fit D (5 bases each). The germline V and J ends were trimmed by 4 bases and 0 bases, with 33 bases remaining between them. Looked up from germline, CDR1 is TSWWSYY and CDR2 is QGS. The CDR3 spans 22 residues. For the CDR3, the DNA is TGTGCTCTTGGGGCTCCTTTTACTACTACACGACCTACTGGACCGTACACCGATAAACTCATCTTT. It specifies CALGAPFTTTRPTGPYTDKLIF.

This chain connects TRDV1 to TRDJ1, with 9 nucleotides matching TRDD3. Germline V gene data show CDR1 as TSWWSYY and CDR2 as QGS. Trimming took 5 bases from V and 2 from J; bases not matched to a gene: 18. The CDR3 loop spans 19 amino acids. CDR3 bases: TGTGCTCTTGGGTCCTCCTGGGGGGGATACCCTATAGGAACCGATAAACTCATCTTT. It translates to CALGSSWGGYPIGTDKLIF.

The table lists this clone with a few counts. The rearrangement links TRDV1 to TRDJ1, with unresolved D. Trimming cost V 3 bases and J 1 base, with 18 bases left between them. The CDR3 extends over 17 amino acids. Germline values: CDR1 TSWWSYY, CDR2 QGS. CDR3 in amino acids: CALGDLPLRVLTDKLIF. The CDR3 DNA reads as TGTGCTCTTGGGGACCTCCCGTTACGCGTCCTCACCGATAAACTCATCTTT.

The chain employs TRDV1 and TRDJ1, with a possible D match to TRDD2 (5 bases). The CDR3 is 17 amino acids. Germline CDR1 reads TSWWSYY; CDR2 reads QGS. Deletions cut 1 base from V and 0 bases from J, with 15 bases between. The CDR3 DNA reads TGTGCTCTTGGGGAACCGTACCCTACCCGGTACACCGATAAACTCATCTTT. This translates into CALGEPYPTRYTDKLIF.

In its sample, this clone was seen a few times. The V gene is TRDV1, the J gene TRDJ1, with 12 positions matching TRDD3. After removal of 3 bases from V and 0 bases from J, the junction contained 20 bases not matched to a gene. Germline V lookup: CDR1 TSWWSYY, CDR2 QGS. There are 22 residues in the CDR3. The CDR3 here is CALGDPRLPYWGILAYTDKLIF. CDR3 DNA: TGTGCTCTTGGGGACCCCAGACTTCCTTACTGGGGGATACTAGCGTACACCGATAAACTCATCTTT.

The sample holds a few counts of this clone. This sequence joins TRDV1 and TRDJ1; D is tentatively TRDD2 or TRDD3 (5 bases each). This CDR3 is built from 17 residues. V dropped 5 bases and J dropped 6 bases, with 25 bases sitting between them. Germline assignment: CDR1 TSWWSYY and CDR2 QGS. The CDR3 coding sequence is TGTGCTCTTGGGTCCTGCCCCTACGGTGTGGGGACGTATAAACTCATCTTT. Amino acids: CALGSCPYGVGTYKLIF.

This clone has just a few counts. This chain connects TRDV1 to TRDJ1; 12 nucleotides match TRDD3. Per germline, CDR1 TSWWSYY and CDR2 QGS. V lost 1 base and J lost 0; bases outside the gene matches: 12. This CDR3 spans 20 amino acids. The CDR3 nucleotides are TGTGCTCTTGGGGAACCCCTGTCAACTGGGGGATACTTTGACACCGATAAACTCATCTTT. Translated: CALGEPLSTGGYFDTDKLIF.